Given below is one TCR beta chain in context. Starting 14 to 28 days after autologous transplant, ipilimumab 1 mg/kg was given. The data stem from a study of ipilimumab plus nivolumab after autologous stem cell transplantation. Whole-study context: The DLBCL group included primary refractory and relapsed cases.

Data came from immunoSEQ multiplex PCR; TCRdb stores just in-frame clones and leaves some out. The data contain tens of thousands of clones, over 80% of them singletons. The V end lost 2 bases, the J end lost 4 bases, and 6 bases lay between the germline ends. This CDR3 region has 13 residues. The germline CDR1 and CDR2 sequences are SGHAT and FQNNGV. Sequenced material: PBMCs, taken in a trial of ipilimumab plus nivolumab as post-transplant consolidation. The rearrangement links TRBV11-2 to TRBJ1-5; unclear D gene. This clonotype originated in a male donor with diffuse large B-cell lymphoma. The CDR3 coding sequence is TGTGCCAGCAGCTTACGATTTAATCAGCCCCAGCATTTT. Protein product: CASSLRFNQPQHF.